A single sample is the source of the 17 T cell receptor beta chains below, sequenced in a study of T cell responses to AZD1222 COVID-19 vaccine (dated by TCRdb to the early 2020s). The sample's time point label, in plain terms: about 28 days (+/-7) after the second vaccine dose. The meaning of the sample's treatment or condition label: meningococcal conjugate vaccine given as trial control. Library preparation employed the immunoSEQ multiplex PCR assay. TCRdb took this table from immuneACCESS and kept in-frame rearrangements with V and J called. Such tables lack part of the clones; where checked against another copy, unresolved V genes explain under half of the gap, and the rest is unexplained. Counted in this sample were about 140,000 clones; around 90% of them appeared once. The ten top clones hold roughly 7.6% of the sample. Sequenced here: peripheral blood, sampled 28 days after the second dose of the MenACWY control vaccine. All receptors derive from an adult who received the MenACWY meningococcal vaccine as a control.

The rearrangement joins TRBV28 to TRBJ1-4; 8 bases align to TRBD1. This CDR3 spans 15 amino acids. V gave up 5 bases and J gave up 7 bases; unmatched junction bases: 9. Germline CDR1 is MDHEN and CDR2 is SYDVKM. The CDR3 spells CASSTPTGDGEKLFF. The CDR3 nucleotides read TGTGCCAGCAGTACTCCGACAGGGGACGGTGAAAAACTGTTTTTT.

V gene TRBV19 combines with J gene TRBJ1-1; the match to TRBD1 covers 7 bases. V lost 7 bases to trimming and J lost 4 bases; unmatched junction nucleotides: 6. The CDR3 is made up of 13 amino acids. Germline V gene sequence: CDR1 LNHDA, CDR2 SQIVND (reference sequence). The CDR3 DNA sequence: TGTGCCAGTACCCGAGACAGGGTCACTGAAGCTTTCTTT. This encodes CASTRDRVTEAFF.

V gene TRBV6-5 combines with J gene TRBJ2-7; tentative D call: TRBD1 (6 bases). V lost 5 bases, J lost 2 bases, and 7 bases lay in between. The CDR3 length is 12 residues. The V gene's germline CDR1 is MNHEY and CDR2 SVGAGI. Here the CDR3 reads CASSTGTYEQYF. The CDR3 nucleotides read TGTGCCAGCAGTACAGGGACCTACGAGCAGTACTTC.

The V and J genes are TRBV5-1 and TRBJ1-4, with D possibly being TRBD1 (6 bases). V lost 1 base and J 3 bases, leaving 7 bases between the germline ends. CDR1 and CDR2 from the germline V gene are SGHRS and YFSETQ. The CDR3 covers 14 residues. The CDR3 sequence: CASSLTGPNEKLFF. The CDR3, as DNA: TGCGCCAGCAGCTTGACAGGGCCTAATGAAAAACTGTTTTTT.

The chain employs TRBV19 and TRBJ2-1; 8 bases fit TRBD1. CDR3 length: 15 amino acids. Germline CDR1 LNHDA, CDR2 SQIVND (reference sequence). Trimming removed 1 base from V and 5 bases from J; junction bases left unmatched: 4. The CDR3 DNA is TGTGCCAGTAGTATAGTTGGGACAGGTAACAATGAGCAGTTCTTC. It translates to CASSIVGTGNNEQFF.

CDR3 region: CASSLLAGGQGTDTQYF. The CDR3 coding sequence is TGCGCCAGCAGCTTACTAGCGGGGGGCCAGGGCACAGATACGCAGTATTTT. The chain combines TRBV5-1 with TRBJ2-3; the match to TRBD2 covers 12 bases. Germline V gene data show CDR1 as SGHRS and CDR2 as YFSETQ. Trimming at V came to 2 bases and at J to 1 base, leaving 5 bases not matched to a gene. The CDR3 covers 17 residues.

This clone was picked up one time. V and J are TRBV3-1 (or the pseudogene TRBV3-2) and TRBJ1-5; D is unresolved. The CDR3 extends over 15 amino acids. Germline CDR1 LGHDT, CDR2 YNNKEL (reference sequence). Trimming pared 4 bases from V and 1 base from J, leaving 11 bases between. CDR3 nucleotides: TGTGCCAGCAGCCCTCAGGTAGGCAGCAATCAGCCCCAGCATTTT. As protein: CASSPQVGSNQPQHF.

This rearrangement joins TRBV27 to TRBJ2-1; 11 bases agree with TRBD2. Germline V gives CDR1 MNHEY, CDR2 SMNVEV (reference sequence). Trimming removed 8 bases from V and 5 bases from J; junction bases left unmatched: 5. The length of the CDR3 is 14 residues. The CDR3 is CASLGLAGNNEQFF. DNA for the CDR3: TGTGCCAGCCTAGGACTAGCGGGTAACAATGAGCAGTTCTTC.

Regarding this clone: This specimen includes other DNA sequences encoding the same CDR3. The chain uses TRBV19 and TRBJ2-7, with D maybe TRBD2 (6 bases). The CDR3 consists of 13 residues. Trimming removed 3 bases at V and 0 bases at J, with 6 bases between. Germline V gene sequence: CDR1 LNHDA, CDR2 SQIVND (reference sequence). The CDR3 is CASSIGGSYEQYF. As DNA, the CDR3 is TGTGCCAGTAGTATCGGGGGCTCCTACGAGCAGTACTTC.

The chain employs TRBV6-5 and TRBJ2-1; D gene ambiguous. Trimming removed 3 bases at V and 9 bases at J, with 6 bases between. CDR3 length: 11 amino acids. Germline V gene sequence: CDR1 MNHEY, CDR2 SVGAGI. CDR3 coding DNA: TGTGCCAGCAGTTATAAGGGTGAGCAGTTCTTC. It is translated as CASSYKGEQFF.

The genes are TRBV12-3 or TRBV12-4 and TRBJ1-1; a possible D gene is TRBD1 (6 bases). The CDR3 length is 12 residues. Trimming removed 10 bases from V and 5 bases from J, with 14 bases in between. As DNA, the CDR3 is TGTGCCAACCGCGGTAGGGGGACTGAAGCTTTCTTT. This sequence encodes CANRGRGTEAFF.

The chain links TRBV15 to TRBJ2-7; perhaps TRBD1 as D (5 bases). The CDR3 runs 14 residues. Trimming shortened V by 1 base and J by 7 bases, and 14 bases separated the two germline ends. The V gene's germline CDR1 is LNHNV and CDR2 YYDKDF (reference sequence). The DNA for the CDR3 is TGTGCCACCAGCAGAGCGTATGACAGCGATGAGCAGTACTTC. Translating gives CATSRAYDSDEQYF.

V gene TRBV29-1 combines with J gene TRBJ1-1, with TRBD1 matching over 8 bases. Per the germline V gene, CDR1 is SQVTM and CDR2 is ANQGSEA. The V and J ends lost 3 bases and 4 bases, in that order; junction bases with no gene match: 4. CDR3 length equals 13 residues. The CDR3 loop reads CSVDQGAGTEAFF. The CDR3 nucleotides read TGCAGCGTTGATCAGGGGGCGGGCACTGAAGCTTTCTTT.

The chain joins TRBV19 to TRBJ1-2; D gene uncertain. The V gene's germline CDR1 is LNHDA and CDR2 SQIVND (reference sequence). V was clipped by 8 bases and J by 2 bases, with 12 bases between them. CDR3 length: 13 amino acids. The DNA of the CDR3 is TGTGCCAGTTCTACAGACACGAACTATGGCTACACCTTC. Its translation is CASSTDTNYGYTF. Supplemented by reference TRBV19 and TRBJ1-2, the full variable domain reads DGGITQSPKYLFRKEGQNVTLSCEQNLNHDAMYWYRQDPGQGLRLIYYSQIVNDFQKGDIAEGYSVSREKKESFPLTVTSAQKNPTAFYLCASSTDTNYGYTFGSGTRLTVV.

The V gene is TRBV7-8, the J gene TRBJ1-6; perhaps TRBD1 as D (5 bases). The germline gives CDR1 SGHVS, CDR2 FQNEAQ. The CDR3 has 15 amino acids. Trimming removed 11 bases from V and 6 bases from J, with 20 bases in between. DNA of the CDR3: TGTGCCTCTGAGGGAGGGCAGGGAGGTAATTCACCCCTCCACTTT. It yields the protein CASEGGQGGNSPLHF. Based on the CDR3 plus reference TRBV7-8 and TRBJ1-6, the full variable domain is GAGVSQSPRYKVAKRGQDVALRCDPISGHVSLFWYQQALGQGPEFLTYFQNEAQLDKSGLPSDRFFAERPEGSVSTLKIQRTQQEDSAVYLCASEGGQGGNSPLHFGNGTRLTVT.

This chain uses TRBV15 with TRBJ2-1; D may be TRBD2 (6 bases). The germline V gene encodes CDR1 LNHNV and CDR2 YYDKDF (reference sequence). CDR3 size: 15 residues. Trimming took off 0 bases at V and 7 bases at J, with 13 bases between the two ends. CDR3 sequence: CATSRDQASVNEQFF. As DNA, the CDR3 is TGTGCCACCAGCAGAGATCAGGCTAGCGTGAATGAGCAGTTCTTC.

The chain carries TRBV30 and TRBJ2-7, with a tentative D call TRBD1 (6 bases). Germline V gene lookup returns CDR1 GTSNPN and CDR2 SVGIG (reference sequence). The CDR3 consists of 11 residues. V lost 0 bases to trimming and J lost 6 bases, with 6 bases between them. This CDR3 is CAWSVGGEQYF. CDR3 nucleotide sequence: TGTGCCTGGAGTGTAGGGGGCGAGCAGTACTTC.